The 9 T cell receptor beta chains reported below all come from one sample, sequenced in a study of blood T cell repertoires in COVID-19. The table came from immunoSEQ multiplex PCR; TCRdb's copy has only in-frame clones and leaves some out. The table includes about 190,000 clones, 90% detected once. The specimen was peripheral blood. The receptors derive from a man aged 45 to 65 with acute or convalescent COVID-19.

The chain employs TRBV11-2 and TRBJ1-2, with TRBD1 matching over 8 bases. CDR1 is SGHAT and CDR2 is FQNNGV in the germline V gene. Trimming removed 2 bases from V and 6 bases from J; junction bases left unmatched: 2. CDR3 size: 13 residues. CDR3 coding DNA: TGTGCCAGCAGCTTATCAGGGGGCGATGGCTACACCTTC. It translates to CASSLSGGDGYTF.

The sample holds one count of this clone. The CDR3, as DNA: TGTGCCAGCACCAAACTTCAAAGCTCCTACGAGCAGTACTTC. It translates to CASTKLQSSYEQYF. This chain connects TRBV6-5 to TRBJ2-7; no reliable D call. Per the germline V gene, CDR1 is MNHEY and CDR2 is SVGAGI. This CDR3 comprises 14 residues. The V end was cut by 7 bases, the J end by 0 bases, with 13 bases between.

J is TRBJ2-7 and V is TRBV11-2; D is possibly TRBD1 (6 bases). The CDR3 is 17 residues long. Germline V gene lookup returns CDR1 SGHAT and CDR2 FQNNGV. With 0 bases removed from V and 2 bases from J, the gap between germline ends came to 17 bases. CDR3 sequence: CASSLELGQRPPYEQYF. DNA for the CDR3: TGTGCCAGCAGCTTAGAACTCGGACAGAGACCTCCCTACGAGCAGTACTTC.

The chain joins TRBV18 to TRBJ2-7; the match to TRBD2 covers 9 bases. The CDR3 is 17 residues long. With 3 bases clipped from V and 5 bases from J, the junction kept 14 bases outside the gene matches. Germline V lookup: CDR1 KGHSH, CDR2 LQKENI. CDR3 protein: CASSPPRGAGGSDEQYF. Written as DNA, the CDR3 is TGTGCCAGCTCACCCCCTAGGGGTGCGGGAGGGAGTGACGAGCAGTACTTC.

This clone came up once. This chain uses TRBV28 with TRBJ1-2; the match to TRBD1 covers 9 bases. Per germline, CDR1 MDHEN and CDR2 SYDVKM. V lost 3 bases and J lost 7; bases outside the gene matches: 6. This CDR3 is 14 amino acids long. CDR3 nucleotide sequence: TGTGCCAGCAGTTTGGGGGACAGGGAGGGTGGCTACACCTTC. Amino acids: CASSLGDREGGYTF.

V and J are TRBV11-2 and TRBJ2-7, with unresolved D. The CDR3 extends over 15 amino acids. V dropped 5 bases and J dropped 6 bases, with 20 bases sitting between them. The germline V gene encodes CDR1 SGHAT and CDR2 FQNNGV. This CDR3 reads CASSPNPPGTGEQYF. The CDR3 nucleotides are TGTGCCAGCAGCCCTAACCCGCCCGGTACGGGCGAGCAGTACTTC.

This chain uses TRBV28 with TRBJ2-3; D perhaps matches TRBD1 (5 bases). V was clipped by 3 bases and J by 3 bases, with 7 bases between them. This CDR3 has 13 amino acids. CDR1 and CDR2 from the germline V gene are MDHEN and SYDVKM. The CDR3 coding sequence is TGTGCCAGCAGTTTGGGGCAAACAGATACGCAGTATTTT. The encoded protein is CASSLGQTDTQYF.

This clone was seen just once. V and J are TRBV11-2 and TRBJ1-4, with D perhaps TRBD1 (6 bases). V lost 0 bases to trimming and J lost 0 bases, with 14 bases between them. This CDR3 region has 18 residues. The germline CDR1 and CDR2 sequences are SGHAT and FQNNGV. The CDR3 here is CASSLDPAGASTNEKLFF. The CDR3 coding sequence is TGTGCCAGCAGCTTAGATCCCGCAGGGGCGTCAACTAATGAAAAACTGTTTTTT.

DNA for the CDR3: TGTGCCAGCAGGCAGGGGGAAGGTGGAAACACCATATATTTT. It is translated as CASRQGEGGNTIYF. The chain carries TRBV2 and TRBJ1-3, with TRBD1 identical over 7 bases. Losses at the gene ends were 6 bases for V and 3 bases for J; bases not matched to a gene: 5. This CDR3 region has 14 residues. CDR1 SNHLY and CDR2 FYNNEI come from the germline V gene.